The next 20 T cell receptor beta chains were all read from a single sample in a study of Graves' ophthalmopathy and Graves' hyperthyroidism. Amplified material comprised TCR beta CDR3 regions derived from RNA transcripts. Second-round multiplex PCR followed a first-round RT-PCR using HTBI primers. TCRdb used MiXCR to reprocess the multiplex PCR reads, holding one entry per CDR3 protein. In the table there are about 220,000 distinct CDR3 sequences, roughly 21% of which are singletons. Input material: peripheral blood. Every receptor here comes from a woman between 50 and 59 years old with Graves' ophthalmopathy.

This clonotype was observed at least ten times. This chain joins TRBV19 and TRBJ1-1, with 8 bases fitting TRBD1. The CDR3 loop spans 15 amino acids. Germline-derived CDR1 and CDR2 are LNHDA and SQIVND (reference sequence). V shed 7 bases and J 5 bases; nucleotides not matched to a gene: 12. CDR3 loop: CASIGSRQGITEAFF. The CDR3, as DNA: TGTGCCAGTATCGGATCTAGACAGGGGATAACTGAAGCTTTCTTT.

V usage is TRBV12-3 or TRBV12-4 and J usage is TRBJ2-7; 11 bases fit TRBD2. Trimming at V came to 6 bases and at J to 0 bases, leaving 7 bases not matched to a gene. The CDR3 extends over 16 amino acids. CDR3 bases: TGTGCCAGCAGCCCTAGCGGGAGGAAGCTCTCCTACGAGCAGTACTTC. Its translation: CASSPSGRKLSYEQYF.

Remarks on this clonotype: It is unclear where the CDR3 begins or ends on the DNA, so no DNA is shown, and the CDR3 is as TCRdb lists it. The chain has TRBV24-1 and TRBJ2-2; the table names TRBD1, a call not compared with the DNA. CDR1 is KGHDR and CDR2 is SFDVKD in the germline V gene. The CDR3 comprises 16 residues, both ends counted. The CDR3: CATSDPGQATPGSCFF.

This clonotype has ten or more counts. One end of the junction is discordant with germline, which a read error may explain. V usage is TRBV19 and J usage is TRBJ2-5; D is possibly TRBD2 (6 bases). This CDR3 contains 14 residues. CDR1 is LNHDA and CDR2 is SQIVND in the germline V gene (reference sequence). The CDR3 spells CASSTRGGEEAQYF. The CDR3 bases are TGTGCCAGTAGTACCCGAGGCGGGGAAGAGGCCCAGTACTTC.

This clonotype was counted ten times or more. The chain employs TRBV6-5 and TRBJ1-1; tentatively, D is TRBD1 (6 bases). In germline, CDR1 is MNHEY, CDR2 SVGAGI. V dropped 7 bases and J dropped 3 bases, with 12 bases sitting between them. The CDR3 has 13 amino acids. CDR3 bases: TGTGCCAGCAAGATACAGGGCTACACTGAAGCTTTCTTT. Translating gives CASKIQGYTEAFF.

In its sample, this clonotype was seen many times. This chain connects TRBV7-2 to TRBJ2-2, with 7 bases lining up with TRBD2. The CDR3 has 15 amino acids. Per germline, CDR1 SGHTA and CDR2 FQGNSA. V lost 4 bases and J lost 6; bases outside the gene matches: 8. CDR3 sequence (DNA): TGTGCCAGCAGCTGGCGGGGGATGAGGGCCGGGGAGCTGTTTTTT. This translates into CASSWRGMRAGELFF. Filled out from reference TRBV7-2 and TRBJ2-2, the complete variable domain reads GAGVSQSPSNKVTEKGKDVELRCDPISGHTALYWYRQSLGQGLEFLIYFQGNSAPDKSGLPSDRFSAERTGGSVSTLTIQRTQQEDSAVYLCASSWRGMRAGELFFGEGSRLTVL.

In DNA form, the CDR3 reads TGTGCCAGCAGTTACCCCCAGGGCCAGCAGTACTTC. Amino acid sequence: CASSYPQGQQYF. This chain links TRBV28 with TRBJ2-7; possibly TRBD1 for D (5 bases). CDR1 and CDR2 from the germline V gene are MDHEN and SYDVKM. The germline V and J ends were trimmed by 4 bases and 8 bases, with 12 bases remaining between them. The CDR3 runs to 12 residues.

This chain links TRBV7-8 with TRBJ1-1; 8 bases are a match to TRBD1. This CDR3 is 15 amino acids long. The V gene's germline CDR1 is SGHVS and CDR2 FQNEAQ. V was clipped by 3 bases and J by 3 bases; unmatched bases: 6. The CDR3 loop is CASSLDRVDYTEAFF. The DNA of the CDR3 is TGTGCCAGCAGCTTGGACAGGGTGGATTACACTGAAGCTTTCTTT.

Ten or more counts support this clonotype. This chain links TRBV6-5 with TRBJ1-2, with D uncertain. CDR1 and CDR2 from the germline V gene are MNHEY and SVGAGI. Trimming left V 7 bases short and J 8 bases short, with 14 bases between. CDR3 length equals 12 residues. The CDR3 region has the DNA TGTGCCAGCAACGCGACCCCGGGAGGCTACACCTTC. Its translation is CASNATPGGYTF.

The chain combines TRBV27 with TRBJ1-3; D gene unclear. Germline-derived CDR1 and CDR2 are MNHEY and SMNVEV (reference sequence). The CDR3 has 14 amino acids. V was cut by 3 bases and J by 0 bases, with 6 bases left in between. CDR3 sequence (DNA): TGTGCCAGCAGTTTTAGTTACTCTGGAAACACCATATATTTT. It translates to CASSFSYSGNTIYF.

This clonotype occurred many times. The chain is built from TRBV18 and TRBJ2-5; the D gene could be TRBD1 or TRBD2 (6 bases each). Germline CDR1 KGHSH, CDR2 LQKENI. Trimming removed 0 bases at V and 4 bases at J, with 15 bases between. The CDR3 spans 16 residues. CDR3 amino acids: CASSPPFFRGGETQYF. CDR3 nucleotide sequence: TGTGCCAGCTCACCACCCTTTTTCAGGGGAGGAGAGACCCAGTACTTC.

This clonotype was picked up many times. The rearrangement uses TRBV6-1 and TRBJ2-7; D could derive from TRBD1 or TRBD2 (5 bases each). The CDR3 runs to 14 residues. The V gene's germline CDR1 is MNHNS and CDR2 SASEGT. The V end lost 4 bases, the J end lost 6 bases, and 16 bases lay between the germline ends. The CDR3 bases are TGTGCCAGCAGTGGCCGGGACCCCTTTACCGAGCAGTACTTC. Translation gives CASSGRDPFTEQYF.

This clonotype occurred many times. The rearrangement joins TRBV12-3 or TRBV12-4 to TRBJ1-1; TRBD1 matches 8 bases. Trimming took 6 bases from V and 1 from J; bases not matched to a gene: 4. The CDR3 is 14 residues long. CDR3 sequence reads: CASRETGANTEAFF. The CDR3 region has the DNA TGTGCCAGCAGGGAGACAGGGGCGAACACTGAAGCTTTCTTT.

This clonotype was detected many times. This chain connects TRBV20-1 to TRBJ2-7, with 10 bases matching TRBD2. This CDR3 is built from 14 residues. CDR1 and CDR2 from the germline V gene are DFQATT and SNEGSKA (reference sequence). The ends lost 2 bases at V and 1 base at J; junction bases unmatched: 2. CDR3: CSARLAGASYEQYF. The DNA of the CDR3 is TGCAGTGCTAGACTAGCGGGGGCTTCCTACGAGCAGTACTTC.

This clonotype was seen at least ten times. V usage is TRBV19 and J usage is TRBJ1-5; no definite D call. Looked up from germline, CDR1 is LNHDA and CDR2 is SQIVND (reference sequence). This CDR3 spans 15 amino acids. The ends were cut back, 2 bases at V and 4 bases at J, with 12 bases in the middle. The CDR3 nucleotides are TGTGCCAGTAGTATAACCGGGAACCTGAATCAGCCCCAGCATTTT. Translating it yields CASSITGNLNQPQHF. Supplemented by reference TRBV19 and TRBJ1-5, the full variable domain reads DGGITQSPKYLFRKEGQNVTLSCEQNLNHDAMYWYRQDPGQGLRLIYYSQIVNDFQKGDIAEGYSVSREKKESFPLTVTSAQKNPTAFYLCASSITGNLNQPQHFGDGTRLSIL.

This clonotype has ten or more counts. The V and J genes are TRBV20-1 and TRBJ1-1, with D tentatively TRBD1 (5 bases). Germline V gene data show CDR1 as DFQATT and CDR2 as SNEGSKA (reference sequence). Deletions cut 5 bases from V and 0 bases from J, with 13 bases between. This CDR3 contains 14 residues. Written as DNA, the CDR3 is TGCAGTGCTCTCCCAGGGACTTTGAACACTGAAGCTTTCTTT. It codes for CSALPGTLNTEAFF.

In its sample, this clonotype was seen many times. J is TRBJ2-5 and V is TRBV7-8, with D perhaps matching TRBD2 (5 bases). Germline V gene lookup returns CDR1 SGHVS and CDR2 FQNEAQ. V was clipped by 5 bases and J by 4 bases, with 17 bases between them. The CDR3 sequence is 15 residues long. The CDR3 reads CASSPQGLPVETQYF. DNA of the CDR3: TGTGCCAGCAGCCCGCAAGGACTGCCCGTAGAGACCCAGTACTTC.

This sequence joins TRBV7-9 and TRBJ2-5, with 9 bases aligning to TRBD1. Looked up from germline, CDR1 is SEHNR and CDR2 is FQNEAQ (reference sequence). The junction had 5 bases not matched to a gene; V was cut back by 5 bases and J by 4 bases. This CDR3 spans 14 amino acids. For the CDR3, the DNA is TGTGCCAGCAGCCTGGACAGGGGATCAGAGACCCAGTACTTC. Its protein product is CASSLDRGSETQYF.

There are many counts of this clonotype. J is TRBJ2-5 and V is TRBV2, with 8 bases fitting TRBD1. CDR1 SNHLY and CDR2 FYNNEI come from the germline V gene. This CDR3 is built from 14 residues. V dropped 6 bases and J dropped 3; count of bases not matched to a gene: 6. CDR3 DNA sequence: TGTGCCAGCAGGTTTACAGGGGGAGAAGAGACCCAGTACTTC. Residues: CASRFTGGEETQYF.

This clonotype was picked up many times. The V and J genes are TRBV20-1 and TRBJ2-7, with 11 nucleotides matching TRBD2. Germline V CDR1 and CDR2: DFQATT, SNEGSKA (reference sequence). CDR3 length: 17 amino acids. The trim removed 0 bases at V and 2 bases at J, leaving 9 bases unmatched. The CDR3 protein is CSARDIGLAGRTYEQYF. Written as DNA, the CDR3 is TGCAGTGCTAGAGATATCGGACTAGCGGGCAGAACCTACGAGCAGTACTTC.